A selection of T cell receptor beta chains follows, all from one sample in a study of blood T cell repertoires in COVID-19. Clones were sequenced by immunoSEQ multiplex PCR, and TCRdb holds only the in-frame ones, with some missing. The sample yields 85,000 to 130,000 clones, 85% to 90% seen once. Sample: peripheral blood. All receptors derive from a human donor in a cohort sampled during active COVID-19. The CDR3 runs from the conserved cysteine through the conserved F or W. D genes are given only for firm matches. Only some rows state a clone size, as once, few, many or a class for expanded clones.

D gene,J gene,clone size,V gene,CDR3 protein,CDR3 DNA
NA,TRBJ2-7,NA,TRBV5-1,CASSRMTDPSYEQYF,TGCGCCAGCAGCAGAATGACAGACCCCTCCTACGAGCAGTACTTC
TRBD2,TRBJ2-1,NA,TRBV5-1,CASGGGGLVLYNEQFF,TGCGCCAGCGGAGGAGGGGGACTAGTACTCTACAATGAGCAGTTCTTC
NA,TRBJ2-3,NA,TRBV16,CASSQSVSGDTQYF,TGTGCCAGCAGCCAATCTGTATCCGGGGATACGCAGTATTTT
NA,TRBJ2-1,NA,TRBV4-1,CASSQTGTQRAYNEQFF,TGCGCCAGCAGCCAAACGGGAACTCAGCGGGCCTACAATGAGCAGTTCTTC
NA,TRBJ1-1,NA,TRBV28,CATTRLENTEAFF,TGTGCCACAACCCGACTAGAGAACACTGAAGCTTTCTTT
NA,TRBJ2-2,NA,TRBV7-6,CASRLLASTGELFF,TGTGCCAGCAGGTTACTAGCATCCACCGGGGAGCTGTTTTTT
TRBD2,TRBJ2-3,NA,TRBV7-9,CASSLGSGRRGDTQYF,TGTGCCAGCAGCTTAGGAAGCGGGAGGAGGGGAGATACGCAGTATTTT
NA,TRBJ2-7,NA,TRBV28,CASSRGGGNEQYF,TGTGCCAGCAGTAGGGGGGGAGGAAACGAGCAGTACTTC
TRBD2,TRBJ2-7,NA,TRBV7-8,CASSSRAGGSSYEQYF,TGTGCCAGCAGCTCACGAGCGGGGGGAAGCTCCTACGAGCAGTACTTC
NA,TRBJ2-1,NA,TRBV7-3,CASSKGLNNEQFF,TGTGCCAGCAGCAAGGGACTTAACAATGAGCAGTTCTTC
TRBD2,TRBJ2-7,NA,TRBV3-1/TRBV3-2,CASSRGTSLFYEQYF,TGTGCCAGCAGCCGCGGGACTAGCCTTTTCTACGAGCAGTACTTC
NA,TRBJ2-1,NA,TRBV3-1/TRBV3-2,CASSQDSRYEQFF,TGTGCCAGCAGCCAAGACTCCCGGTATGAGCAGTTCTTC
NA,TRBJ1-2,NA,TRBV7-8,CASSPDKNYGYTF,TGTGCCAGCAGCCCGGACAAGAACTATGGCTACACCTTC
TRBD1,TRBJ1-2,NA,TRBV28,CASSARLITGGPPISSSHGYTF,TGTGCCAGCAGTGCCCGCTTGATAACAGGGGGCCCTCCCATTTCCTCTTCCCATGGCTACACCTTC
NA,TRBJ2-7,NA,TRBV4-2,CASSQGTTYYYEQYF,TGTGCCAGCAGCCAAGGGACTACCTACTACTACGAGCAGTACTTC
NA,TRBJ2-3,NA,TRBV12-3/TRBV12-4,CASLLGPSDTQYF,TGTGCCAGCCTCTTGGGCCCATCAGATACGCAGTATTTT
TRBD1,TRBJ2-5,NA,TRBV5-5,CASSLVGTAQETQYF,TGTGCCAGCAGCTTGGTCGGGACAGCACAAGAGACCCAGTACTTC
TRBD1,TRBJ1-5,NA,TRBV6-2/TRBV6-3,CASSQTGGGQPQHF,TGTGCCAGCAGCCAAACAGGGGGTGGTCAGCCCCAGCATTTT
TRBD1,TRBJ1-1,once,TRBV7-8,CASSPTGKSMNTEAFF,TGTGCCAGCAGCCCGACAGGGAAGTCCATGAACACTGAAGCTTTCTTT
TRBD1,TRBJ1-1,NA,TRBV19,CASSLTGITEAFF,TGTGCCAGTAGTCTGACAGGGATCACTGAAGCTTTCTTT
TRBD1,TRBJ2-3,NA,TRBV5-4,CASSPGQASTDTQYF,TGTGCCAGCAGCCCCGGACAGGCTAGCACAGATACGCAGTATTTT
TRBD2,TRBJ2-3,NA,TRBV18,CASSPVVRGGSVDDTQYF,TGTGCCAGCTCCCCCGTGGTTCGGGGGGGAAGTGTGGATGATACGCAGTATTTT
NA,TRBJ1-3,NA,TRBV28,CASSSPGGTGNTIYF,TGTGCCAGCAGTTCCCCGGGAGGCACTGGAAACACCATATATTTT
TRBD1,TRBJ2-5,NA,TRBV3-1/TRBV3-2,CASSRQGAQKTQYF,TGTGCCAGCAGCCGACAGGGGGCACAGAAGACCCAGTACTTC
TRBD1,TRBJ1-1,once,TRBV7-9,CASTQGGGQGVTEAFF,TGTGCCAGCACCCAAGGGGGCGGACAGGGGGTCACTGAAGCTTTCTTT
NA,TRBJ1-2,once,TRBV4-2,CASSQDLVARYGYTF,TGTGCCAGCAGCCAAGATCTGGTGGCTAGGTATGGCTACACCTTC
NA,TRBJ2-7,NA,TRBV5-1,CASSLRGTGTFRSSYEQYF,TGCGCCAGCAGCCTGCGAGGGACCGGGACATTTCGTTCATCCTACGAGCAGTACTTC
NA,TRBJ1-5,NA,TRBV7-2,CASSPPQSNQPQHF,TGTGCCAGCAGCCCTCCTCAGTCGAATCAGCCCCAGCATTTT
NA,TRBJ2-5,NA,TRBV3-1/TRBV3-2,CASSQVSGTQYF,TGTGCCAGCAGCCAAGTTTCGGGTACCCAGTACTTC
TRBD1,TRBJ1-1,NA,TRBV5-8,CASSFRDSKNTEAFF,TGTGCCAGCAGCTTTCGGGACAGCAAGAACACTGAAGCTTTCTTT
NA,TRBJ2-2,NA,TRBV5-4,CASAGGGANTGELFF,TGTGCCAGCGCAGGAGGGGGCGCGAACACCGGGGAGCTGTTTTTT
NA,TRBJ2-3,NA,TRBV2,CASKTGSTDTQYF,TGTGCCAGCAAAACCGGGTCTACAGATACGCAGTATTTT
TRBD1,TRBJ2-7,NA,TRBV15,CATTQDRGNYEQYF,TGTGCCACCACCCAAGACAGGGGTAACTACGAGCAGTACTTC
NA,TRBJ2-1,once,TRBV11-2,CASSLSRGSVTEQFF,TGTGCCAGCAGCTTAAGTCGGGGGTCTGTCACTGAGCAGTTCTTC
TRBD1,TRBJ1-2,NA,TRBV18,CASSSTGEGYTF,TGTGCCAGCTCATCGACAGGGGAAGGCTACACCTTC
NA,TRBJ1-1,NA,TRBV10-3,CAINSGVPNTEAFF,TGTGCCATCAATTCCGGGGTGCCGAACACTGAAGCTTTCTTT
NA,TRBJ2-1,NA,TRBV5-6,CASQERYNEQFF,TGTGCCAGCCAAGAGAGGTACAATGAGCAGTTCTTC
NA,TRBJ2-6,NA,TRBV7-6,CASSHRFRDNSGANVLTF,TGTGCCAGCAGCCACAGGTTCAGGGACAATTCTGGGGCCAACGTCCTGACTTTC
NA,TRBJ2-3,NA,TRBV4-2,CASSKDRVSTGDTQYF,TGTGCCAGCAGCAAAGACCGAGTGAGCACGGGAGATACGCAGTATTTT
NA,TRBJ2-5,NA,TRBV7-2,CASSRQHQETQYF,TGTGCCAGCAGCAGACAGCACCAAGAGACCCAGTACTTC
TRBD1,TRBJ2-2,NA,TRBV18,CASSPGQGDTGELFF,TGTGCCAGCTCACCAGGACAGGGAGACACCGGGGAGCTGTTTTTT
TRBD1,TRBJ2-2,NA,TRBV9,CASSPQGQGAAGELFF,TGTGCCAGCAGCCCCCAAGGACAGGGGGCGGCCGGGGAGCTGTTTTTT
NA,TRBJ1-1,NA,TRBV5-1,CASSRGTTNTEAFF,TGCGCCAGCAGTAGGGGGACTACGAACACTGAAGCTTTCTTT